Listed here are 32 T cell receptor beta chains from one sample, sequenced in a study of shared clonotypes between healthy human individuals (TCRdb year 2020). CD8 naive samples consisted of CD45RO-negative cells that were positively selected for CCR7, yielding a CD45RA+CCR7+ population without TemRA cells. Library creation used the immunoSEQ multiplex PCR assay. TCRdb's version of the immuneACCESS table is confined to in-frame rearrangements and falls short of the full clone set. An unresolved V gene accounts for under half of the shortfall where checked; the remainder is of unknown origin. The sample table contains about 2.1 million clones; only one count was recorded for under 95% of them. Of the sample, 1.5% to 2% falls within the top ten clones. The sequenced sample consisted of naive CD8+ T cells from PBMCs. The sample's cell subset or site label, decoded: CD45RA+CCR7+. All receptors derive from a man aged 18 to 29 in good health. Some clones in this sample may be carry-over from other donors' samples.

The V gene is TRBV4-3, the J gene TRBJ2-1, with 7 bases fitting TRBD2. Germline-derived CDR1 and CDR2 are LGHNA and YSLEER. J lost 6 bases, V lost 3 bases, and 5 bases had no gene match. The CDR3 spans 14 residues. The CDR3 DNA sequence: TGCGCCAGCAGCCAGACGTGGGGGGGCAATGAGCAGTTCTTC. This sequence encodes CASSQTWGGNEQFF.

The J gene is TRBJ2-7, the V gene TRBV27, with a possible D match to TRBD2 (5 bases). Germline values: CDR1 MNHEY, CDR2 SMNVEV (reference sequence). Trimming took off 4 bases at V and 2 bases at J, with 12 bases between the two ends. The CDR3 is 14 residues long. The CDR3 sequence: CASSSLTGTYEQYF. CDR3 coding DNA: TGTGCCAGCAGTTCCCTGACGGGGACCTACGAGCAGTACTTC.

This chain connects TRBV11-1 to TRBJ2-7; the match to TRBD2 covers 9 bases. V lost 3 bases, J lost 3 bases, and 15 bases stayed unmatched. The germline gives CDR1 SGHAT, CDR2 FQDESV (reference sequence). The CDR3 totals 18 residues. This CDR3 is CASSLHPSLAGIFYEQYF. DNA for the CDR3: TGTGCCAGCAGCTTGCACCCGTCGCTAGCGGGAATCTTCTACGAGCAGTACTTC.

The chain has TRBV4-3 and TRBJ2-7; the D gene is possibly TRBD1 (6 bases). The CDR3 has 17 residues. V lost 1 base and J 7 bases, leaving 23 bases between the germline ends. Germline values: CDR1 LGHNA, CDR2 YSLEER. CDR3 sequence reads: CASSQVRLGHGRLEQYF. The DNA of the CDR3 is TGCGCCAGCAGCCAAGTTCGGTTGGGACACGGAAGATTGGAGCAGTACTTC.

This rearrangement joins TRBV4-3 to TRBJ2-3; TRBD2 matches 7 bases. CDR1 LGHNA and CDR2 YSLEER come from the germline V gene. With V trimmed by 1 base and J by 1 base, 2 bases remained unmatched. The CDR3 consists of 15 residues. As DNA, the CDR3 is TGCGCCAGCAGCCAAGTGGCGGGAGGCACAGATACGCAGTATTTT. It codes for CASSQVAGGTDTQYF.

The chain joins TRBV7-9 to TRBJ2-6; D not resolved. The germline CDR1 and CDR2 sequences are SEHNR and FQNEAQ (reference sequence). V was trimmed by 4 bases and J by 1 base, leaving 11 bases between them. The CDR3 is 16 residues long. The CDR3 region has the DNA TGTGCCAGCAGCTCCCTGGCCGGGTCTGGGGCCAACGTCCTGACTTTC. This encodes CASSSLAGSGANVLTF.

This chain joins TRBV29-1 and TRBJ1-2; 7 bases are a match to TRBD1. The CDR3 runs to 14 residues. Germline loops: CDR1 SQVTM, CDR2 ANQGSEA. Losses at the gene ends were 6 bases for V and 7 bases for J; bases not matched to a gene: 14. Written as DNA, the CDR3 is TGCAGCGTGACCGTCGGCCAGGGGGGGATTGGCTACACCTTC. Protein product: CSVTVGQGGIGYTF.

The V call is TRBV7-9, the J call TRBJ2-1; D may be TRBD1 (5 bases). V shed 4 bases and J shed 0 bases, with 13 bases lying between them. Germline lookup yields CDR1 SEHNR and CDR2 FQNEAQ (reference sequence). The CDR3 runs 16 residues. The CDR3 DNA sequence: TGTGCCAGCAGCTCCAGGGATCTACCCTCCTACAATGAGCAGTTCTTC. Its translation: CASSSRDLPSYNEQFF.

This clone was seen more than once but under ten times. This chain joins TRBV11-2 and TRBJ2-2; weak D call: TRBD1 (5 bases). The CDR3 is made up of 16 amino acids. The V and J ends lost 4 bases and 3 bases respectively, with 15 bases between them. Per the germline V gene, CDR1 is SGHAT and CDR2 is FQNNGV. CDR3 amino acids: CASSSFRGKDTGELFF. Written as DNA, the CDR3 is TGTGCCAGCAGCTCCTTTAGGGGCAAGGACACCGGGGAGCTGTTTTTT.

The chain carries TRBV7-2 and TRBJ2-5; 7 positions match TRBD2. Germline assignment: CDR1 SGHTA and CDR2 FQGNSA. The trim removed 0 bases at V and 5 bases at J, leaving 3 bases unmatched. This CDR3 comprises 14 residues. The chain's CDR3 is CASSLAGGWETQYF. In DNA, the CDR3 is TGTGCCAGCAGCTTAGCGGGAGGGTGGGAGACCCAGTACTTC.

The chain employs TRBV28 and TRBJ2-7; perhaps TRBD1 as D (7 bases). The CDR3 is made up of 16 amino acids. Trimming shortened V by 5 bases and J by 3 bases, and 20 bases separated the two germline ends. Germline CDR1 is MDHEN and CDR2 is SYDVKM. The CDR3 protein is CASSPHSGQEGYEQYF. CDR3 nucleotides: TGTGCCAGCAGTCCTCACTCCGGACAGGAGGGCTACGAGCAGTACTTC.

The chain combines TRBV6-7 with TRBJ2-7; D not certain. TRBV6-7 is sorted into the ORF group, with uncertain function. The germline V and J ends were trimmed by 8 bases and 7 bases, with 18 bases remaining between them. This CDR3 comprises 13 residues. As DNA, the CDR3 is TGTGCCAGCGTGGGCCTACAAGAGTGGGAGCAGTACTTC. Encoded protein: CASVGLQEWEQYF.

The gene calls are TRBV27 and TRBJ2-2, with 9 bases identical to TRBD2. Germline CDR1 MNHEY, CDR2 SMNVEV (reference sequence). The CDR3 loop spans 17 amino acids. Germline trimming cut 5 bases from V and 6 bases from J; bases unmatched to any gene: 13. This chain's CDR3 is CASSVPSVAGASGELFF. In nucleotides, the CDR3 is TGTGCCAGCAGTGTCCCCTCGGTAGCGGGAGCTTCCGGGGAGCTGTTTTTT.

The genes are TRBV5-4 and TRBJ1-2; TRBD1 agrees at 9 bases. There are 14 residues in the CDR3. CDR1 is SGHNT, CDR2 YYREEE, per germline (reference sequence). V gave up 9 bases and J gave up 3 bases; unmatched junction bases: 9. Here the CDR3 DNA reads TGTGCCACCTTTACCACAGGGGGCGACTATGGCTACACCTTC. This gives the protein CATFTTGGDYGYTF.

The rearrangement uses TRBV5-4 and TRBJ2-3; TRBD2 aligns across 10 bases. Germline V gene lookup returns CDR1 SGHNT and CDR2 YYREEE (reference sequence). The CDR3 consists of 15 residues. The V segment lost 1 base and the J segment 4 bases; nucleotides outside the gene matches: 3. The CDR3 loop is CASSLLAGGSDTQYF. CDR3 in DNA: TGTGCCAGCAGCTTGTTAGCGGGAGGATCAGATACGCAGTATTTT.

This chain links TRBV4-3 with TRBJ2-7, with D possibly matching TRBD1 (5 bases). From germline, CDR1 is LGHNA and CDR2 YSLEER. This CDR3 has 14 amino acids. V shed 1 base and J shed 3 bases, with 10 bases lying between them. The chain's CDR3 is CASSQVEGDYEQYF. The CDR3 region has the DNA TGCGCCAGCAGCCAAGTTGAAGGGGACTACGAGCAGTACTTC.

The chain is built from TRBV28 and TRBJ2-2; TRBD2 matches at 8 bases. J was trimmed by 1 base and V by 3 bases; bases with no gene match: 10. There are 18 residues in the CDR3. Germline V gene data show CDR1 as MDHEN and CDR2 as SYDVKM. The CDR3 sequence is CASSFFWSAGGNTGELFF. CDR3 nucleotides: TGTGCCAGCAGTTTCTTTTGGTCGGCGGGAGGGAACACCGGGGAGCTGTTTTTT.

The J gene is TRBJ2-5, the V gene TRBV25-1; 8 nucleotides align to TRBD2. The CDR3 is 15 amino acids. With 4 bases clipped from V and 5 bases from J, the junction kept 9 bases outside the gene matches. From germline, CDR1 is MGHDK and CDR2 SYGVNS. For the CDR3, the DNA is TGTGCCAGCAGTGGTGACGGGAGGGCAGGGGAGACCCAGTACTTC. Translating gives CASSGDGRAGETQYF.

The CDR3 sequence is CASSFGGFGDTQYF. CDR3 nucleotides: TGTGCCAGCAGTTTCGGGGGGTTCGGGGATACGCAGTATTTT. The rearrangement joins TRBV27 to TRBJ2-3, with 7 bases that match TRBD2. V shed 3 bases and J 6 bases; nucleotides not matched to a gene: 6. The CDR3 sequence is 14 residues long. The V gene's germline CDR1 is MNHEY and CDR2 SMNVEV (reference sequence).

V gene TRBV4-1 combines with J gene TRBJ2-7; 11 positions agree with TRBD1. CDR1 is MGHRA, CDR2 YSYEKL, per germline. This CDR3 is built from 16 residues. Trimming removed 4 bases from V and 7 bases from J; junction bases left unmatched: 12. The CDR3 nucleotides read TGCGCCAGCAGCCCCCCGATAGGACAGGGGGCGGGAGAGCAGTACTTC. Residues: CASSPPIGQGAGEQYF.

The chain recombines TRBV7-6 with TRBJ2-3, with 8 positions matching TRBD2. Germline V lookup: CDR1 SGHVS, CDR2 FNYEAQ. The CDR3 is 16 amino acids. V lost 1 base, J lost 0 bases, and 3 bases stayed unmatched. CDR3 bases: TGTGCCAGCAGCTTAGTTGGCGGGGGGAGCACAGATACGCAGTATTTT. Translating gives CASSLVGGGSTDTQYF.

CDR3 nucleotide sequence: TGTGCCAGCAGTTTTAGGACTAGCGGGAACACCGGGGAGCTGTTTTTT. Translating gives CASSFRTSGNTGELFF. The chain employs TRBV27 and TRBJ2-2, with 10 bases lining up with TRBD2. Looked up from germline, CDR1 is MNHEY and CDR2 is SMNVEV (reference sequence). This CDR3 is built from 16 residues. The V and J ends lost 3 bases and 1 base, in that order; junction bases with no gene match: 2.

This clone appeared once. This chain uses TRBV7-9 with TRBJ2-3, with TRBD2 matching 14 bases. This CDR3 has 16 residues. Unmatched junction bases numbered 5, after V lost 4 bases and J lost 5 bases. Germline V gives CDR1 SEHNR, CDR2 FQNEAQ (reference sequence). The chain's CDR3 is CASSSTSGRDRDTQYF. In DNA, the CDR3 is TGTGCCAGCAGCTCGACTAGCGGGAGGGACAGAGATACGCAGTATTTT.

V usage is TRBV29-1 and J usage is TRBJ1-1; D not resolved. The CDR3 sequence is 12 residues long. V was shortened by 1 base and J by 11 bases, with 14 bases between the two germline ends. CDR1 is SQVTM, CDR2 ANQGSEA, per germline. The CDR3 spells CSVEADGRRAFF. The CDR3 DNA follows: TGCAGCGTTGAAGCGGACGGCCGGAGGGCTTTCTTT.

The chain carries TRBV7-9 and TRBJ1-5; D remains unclear. Germline V gives CDR1 SEHNR, CDR2 FQNEAQ (reference sequence). V dropped 5 bases and J dropped 7 bases, with 9 bases sitting between them. CDR3 size: 12 residues. The CDR3, as DNA: TGTGCCAGCAGCCACGGCGGGCAGCCCCAGCATTTT. Its translation is CASSHGGQPQHF.

This chain joins TRBV5-6 and TRBJ1-6; 8 bases map to TRBD1. The J segment lost 10 bases and the V segment lost 4 bases, leaving 7 bases of the junction unmatched. The germline V gene has CDR1 SGHDT and CDR2 YYEEEE. This CDR3 has 14 amino acids. CDR3 in DNA: TGTGCCAGCAGCGGGGGGACAGGAGGGTCACCCCTCCACTTT. Translated: CASSGGTGGSPLHF.

V is TRBV11-2 and J is TRBJ1-5; D may be TRBD1 (5 bases). V lost 1 base and J 3 bases, leaving 7 bases between the germline ends. CDR3 length: 14 amino acids. The germline V gene encodes CDR1 SGHAT and CDR2 FQNNGV. This CDR3 reads CASSLAGYNQPQHF. The CDR3 DNA reads TGTGCCAGCAGCTTAGCAGGGTACAATCAGCCCCAGCATTTT.

This rearrangement joins TRBV9 to TRBJ2-5; the match to TRBD2 covers 9 bases. The V gene's germline CDR1 is SGDLS and CDR2 YYNGEE. The J segment lost 5 bases and the V segment lost 6 bases, leaving 11 bases of the junction unmatched. The CDR3 contains 15 residues. CDR3 loop: CASTLSSGIGETQYF. As DNA, the CDR3 is TGTGCCAGCACTTTGTCTAGCGGGATTGGGGAGACCCAGTACTTC.

This chain links TRBV28 with TRBJ1-2; D is uncertain. The CDR3 contains 11 residues. Germline assignment: CDR1 MDHEN and CDR2 SYDVKM. Deletions cut 4 bases from V and 8 bases from J, with 8 bases between. The DNA of the CDR3 is TGTGCCAGCAGTTCGGTCCGAGGCTACACCTTC. Translation gives CASSSVRGYTF.

The chain employs TRBV6-5 and TRBJ2-3; D is ambiguous. Germline loops: CDR1 MNHEY, CDR2 SVGAGI. Deletions cut 7 bases from V and 5 bases from J, with 13 bases between. The CDR3 extends over 13 amino acids. CDR3 bases: TGTGCCAGCACCACTTACGGTCAAGATACGCAGTATTTT. It codes for CASTTYGQDTQYF.

This clone was seen once. This chain uses TRBV5-6 with TRBJ2-2; D is uncertain. The CDR3 length is 16 residues. CDR1 SGHDT and CDR2 YYEEEE come from the germline V gene. The germline V and J ends were trimmed by 0 bases and 0 bases, with 9 bases remaining between them. This CDR3 reads CASSLVGVSNTGELFF. The CDR3 DNA is TGTGCCAGCAGCTTGGTCGGAGTTTCGAACACCGGGGAGCTGTTTTTT.

This chain joins TRBV28 and TRBJ1-1; D is uncertain. The CDR3 extends over 14 amino acids. V dropped 7 bases and J dropped 1 base, with 13 bases sitting between them. CDR1 and CDR2 from the germline V gene are MDHEN and SYDVKM. The CDR3 DNA reads TGTGCCAGCAATTCGGGCCGGCGGAACACTGAAGCTTTCTTT. This codes for CASNSGRRNTEAFF.